The TCR beta chain described here comes from a study of T cells in Graves' hyperthyroidism and ophthalmopathy. TCR beta CDR3 sequences were amplified from RNA transcripts. The primer set for the first-round RT-PCR of the TCR CDR3 was HTBI. Each CDR3 protein is one row after TCRdb ran MiXCR on the multiplex PCR reads. In the table there are around 400,000 distinct CDR3 sequences, over 10% of which are singletons. Germline CDR1 reads LNHDA; CDR2 reads SQIVND (reference sequence). The CDR3 spans 12 residues. A patient was excluded if there was uncontrolled infection, other autoimmune disease, pregnancy or lactation.

The receptor was derived from a woman under 30 with Graves' hyperthyroidism. V is TRBV19 and J is TRBJ2-1; 7 bases match TRBD1. Matching the DNA end better, TRBJ2-7 makes the J call doubtful. The sample was blood. CDR3 coding DNA: TGTGCCAGTTCGGGACAGCCTAATGAGCAGTACTTC. It encodes CASSGQPNEQYF.